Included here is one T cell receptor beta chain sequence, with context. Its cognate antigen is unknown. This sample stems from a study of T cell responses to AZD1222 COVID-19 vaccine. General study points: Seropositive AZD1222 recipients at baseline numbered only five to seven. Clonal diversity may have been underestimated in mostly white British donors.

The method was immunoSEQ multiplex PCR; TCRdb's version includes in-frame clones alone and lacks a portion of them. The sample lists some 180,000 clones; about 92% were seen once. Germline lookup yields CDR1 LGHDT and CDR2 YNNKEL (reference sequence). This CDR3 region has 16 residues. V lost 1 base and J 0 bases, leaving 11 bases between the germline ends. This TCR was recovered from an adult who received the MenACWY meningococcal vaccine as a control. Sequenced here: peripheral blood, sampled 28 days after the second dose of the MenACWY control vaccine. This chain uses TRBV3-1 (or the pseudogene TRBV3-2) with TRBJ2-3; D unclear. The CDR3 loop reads CASSQGERESTDTQYF. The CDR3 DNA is TGTGCCAGCAGCCAAGGGGAAAGGGAAAGCACAGATACGCAGTATTTT.